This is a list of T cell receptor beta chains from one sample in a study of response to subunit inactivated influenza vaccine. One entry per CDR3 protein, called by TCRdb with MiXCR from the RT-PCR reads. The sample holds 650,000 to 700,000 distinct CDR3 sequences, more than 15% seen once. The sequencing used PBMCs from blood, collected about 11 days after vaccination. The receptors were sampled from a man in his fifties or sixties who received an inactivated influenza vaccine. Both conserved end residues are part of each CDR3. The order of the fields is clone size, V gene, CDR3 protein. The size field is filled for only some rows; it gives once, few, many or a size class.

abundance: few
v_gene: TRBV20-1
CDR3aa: CSARIPRGGTDTQYF

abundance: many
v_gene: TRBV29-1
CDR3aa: CSVASSYNEQFF

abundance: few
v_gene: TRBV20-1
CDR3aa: CSARLLSGLAGGQGDTQYF

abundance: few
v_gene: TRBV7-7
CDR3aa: CASSLLRGGGETQYF

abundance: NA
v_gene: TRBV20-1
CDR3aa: CSAQRTTNTEAFF

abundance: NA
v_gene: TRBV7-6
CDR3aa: CASSRQRSTGGRSGANVLTF

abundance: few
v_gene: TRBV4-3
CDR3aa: CASSQELYPGQGSYEQYF

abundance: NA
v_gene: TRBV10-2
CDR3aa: CASSVVSYTGELFF

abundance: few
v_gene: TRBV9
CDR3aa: CASRGETNNEQFF

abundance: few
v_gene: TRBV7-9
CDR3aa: CASSLEEGGYTF

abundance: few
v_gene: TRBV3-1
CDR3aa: CASSPRDFGDTQYF

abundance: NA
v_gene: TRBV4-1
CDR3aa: CASSQVGISYNEQFF

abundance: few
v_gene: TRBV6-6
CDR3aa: CASALSGNTIYF

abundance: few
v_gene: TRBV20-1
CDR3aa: CSAHQTGGQPQHF

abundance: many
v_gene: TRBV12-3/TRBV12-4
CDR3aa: CASSLRLGGSSYNSPLHF

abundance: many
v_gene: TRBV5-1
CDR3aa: CASSFEPKTDTQYF

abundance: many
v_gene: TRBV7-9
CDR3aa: CASSLAGHKLF

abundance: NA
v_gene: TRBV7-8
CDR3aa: CASRDSRFSYEQYF

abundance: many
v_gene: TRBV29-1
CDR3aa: CSVAGAQETQYF

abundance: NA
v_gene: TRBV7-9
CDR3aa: CASSWTGAGANVLTF

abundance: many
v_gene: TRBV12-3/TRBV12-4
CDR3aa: CASSQDRVYGYTF

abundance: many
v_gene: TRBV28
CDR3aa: CASSGTVSSYNEQFF

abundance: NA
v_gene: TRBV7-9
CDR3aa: CASSFITGANTEAFF

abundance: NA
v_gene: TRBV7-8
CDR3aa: CASSFRLAGGPGYNEQFF

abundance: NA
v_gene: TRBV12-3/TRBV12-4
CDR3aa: CASSLAGEAKNIQYF

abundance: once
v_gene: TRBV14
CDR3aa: CASSQDRGVVGQETQYF

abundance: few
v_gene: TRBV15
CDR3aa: CATSAQYSNQPQHF

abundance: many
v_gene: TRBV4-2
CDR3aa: CASSQGQGRHF

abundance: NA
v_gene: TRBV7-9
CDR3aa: CASSFGREVKDTGELFF

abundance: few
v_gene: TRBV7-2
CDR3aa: CASSFSGRPYEQYF

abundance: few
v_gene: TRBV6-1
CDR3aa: CASAGSTNEKLFF

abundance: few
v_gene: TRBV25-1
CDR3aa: CASSGLGAGTDTQYF

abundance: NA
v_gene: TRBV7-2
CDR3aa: CASRDGQFSPLHF

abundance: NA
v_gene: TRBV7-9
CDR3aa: CASSSNRLAPTDTQYF

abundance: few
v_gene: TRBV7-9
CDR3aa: CASSSRTQYF

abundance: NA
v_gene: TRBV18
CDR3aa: CASSPPRRGGETQYF

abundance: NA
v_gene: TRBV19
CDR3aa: CASSPLGAGQETQYF

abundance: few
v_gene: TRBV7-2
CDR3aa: CASSPTGTGGYQPQHF

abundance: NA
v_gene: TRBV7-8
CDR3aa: CASSLGGRRWYKFNEQFF

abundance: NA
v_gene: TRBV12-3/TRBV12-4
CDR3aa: CVSSGNRGQTQYF

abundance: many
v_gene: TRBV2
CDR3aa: CASSVERQSSYNEQFF

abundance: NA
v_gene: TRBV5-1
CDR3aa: CASSLTWTSGSPSQETQYF

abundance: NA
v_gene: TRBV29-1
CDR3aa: CSYRTSGGETQYF

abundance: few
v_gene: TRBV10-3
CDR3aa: CAIRSAGGRYNEQFF

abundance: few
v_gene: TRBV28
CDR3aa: CASNINRRNYEQYF

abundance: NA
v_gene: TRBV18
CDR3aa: CASSLLAVGYTGELFF

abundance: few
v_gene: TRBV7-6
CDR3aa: CASSPLAYANEQFF

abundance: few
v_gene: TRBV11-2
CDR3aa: CASSLTGPIHEQYF

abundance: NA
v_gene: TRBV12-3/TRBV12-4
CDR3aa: CASTPSGTPSVADTQYF

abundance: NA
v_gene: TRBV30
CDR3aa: CAWSRPPPDTQYF

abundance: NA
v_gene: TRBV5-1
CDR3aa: CASSGVAGGRRYQETQYF

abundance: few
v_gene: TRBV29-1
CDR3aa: CSGQVTFKDTQYF